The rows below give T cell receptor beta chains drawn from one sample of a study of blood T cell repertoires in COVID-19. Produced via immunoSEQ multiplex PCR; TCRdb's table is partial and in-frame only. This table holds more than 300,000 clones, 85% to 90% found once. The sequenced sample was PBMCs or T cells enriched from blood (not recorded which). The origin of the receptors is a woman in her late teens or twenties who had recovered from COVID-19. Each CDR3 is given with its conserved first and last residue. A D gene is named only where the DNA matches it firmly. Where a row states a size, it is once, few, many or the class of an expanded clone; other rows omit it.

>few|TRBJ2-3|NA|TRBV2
TGTGCCAGCAGTGGACAGGTCCGAACGCAGTATTTT
CASSGQVRTQYF
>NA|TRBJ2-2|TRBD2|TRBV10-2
TGCGCCAGCAGTGACCCTCTAGGACTAGCGGGAGGGGGTCCCGGGGAGCTGTTTTTT
CASSDPLGLAGGGPGELFF
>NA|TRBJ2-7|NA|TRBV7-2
TGTGCCAGCAGCTCTTATACTAGCTACGAGCAGTACTTC
CASSSYTSYEQYF
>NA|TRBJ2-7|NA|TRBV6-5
TGTGCCAGCAGTCCTGGCCGCTCCTACGAGCAGTACTTC
CASSPGRSYEQYF
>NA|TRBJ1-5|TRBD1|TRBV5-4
TGTGCCAGCAGCTTGGGAGGGGGCGATCAGCCCCAGCATTTT
CASSLGGGDQPQHF
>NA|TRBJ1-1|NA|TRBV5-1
TGCGCCAGCAGCTTGCTACAGGGTGGGACTGAAGCTTTCTTT
CASSLLQGGTEAFF
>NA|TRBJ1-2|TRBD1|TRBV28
TGTGCCAGCAGATCGGGACAGGGGAGGATTCACTACACCTTC
CASRSGQGRIHYTF
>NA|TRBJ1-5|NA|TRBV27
TGTGCCAGCAGTTTGACAGAAAACCAGCCCCAGCATTTT
CASSLTENQPQHF
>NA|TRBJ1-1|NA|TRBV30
TGTGCCTGGAATCTGGACATACTGGCTTTCTTT
CAWNLDILAFF
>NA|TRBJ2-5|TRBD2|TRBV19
TGTGCCAGTAGCGGGGGGTTCCAAGAGACCCAGTACTTC
CASSGGFQETQYF
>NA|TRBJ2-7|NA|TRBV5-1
TGCGCCAGCAGCTTGGAGCCCCGGGACGAGCAGTACTTC
CASSLEPRDEQYF
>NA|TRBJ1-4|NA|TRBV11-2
TGTGCCAGCAGCTTAGGGGCCGGGGTGGAAAAACTGTTTTTT
CASSLGAGVEKLFF
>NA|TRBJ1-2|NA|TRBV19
TGTGCCAGTAGTATTGCAGAAAACTATGGCTACACCTTC
CASSIAENYGYTF
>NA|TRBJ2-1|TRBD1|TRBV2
TGTGCCAGCAGTGAAACGGGGACAGGGATCTATGAGCAGTTCTTC
CASSETGTGIYEQFF
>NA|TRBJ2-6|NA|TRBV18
TGTGCCAGCTCACCATCGGAGGGGGCGATCTCTGGGGCCAACGTCCTGACTTTC
CASSPSEGAISGANVLTF
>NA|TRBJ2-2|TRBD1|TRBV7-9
TGTGCCAGCAGCCCTCCTAGGACAGGGGGAAAGGCCGGGGAGCTGTTTTTT
CASSPPRTGGKAGELFF
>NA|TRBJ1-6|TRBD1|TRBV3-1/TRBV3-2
TGTGCCAGCAGCCAAGTTAGGGGGCTGAGGTCACCCCTCCACTTT
CASSQVRGLRSPLHF
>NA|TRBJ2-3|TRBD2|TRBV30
TGTGCCTGGACCCCAGCGGGGGGGCTGACAGTAGATACGCAGTATTTT
CAWTPAGGLTVDTQYF
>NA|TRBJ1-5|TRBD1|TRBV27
TGTGCCAGCAGTTTATCACCCGCCGACAGGGAGGTGGGTCAGCCCCAGCATTTT
CASSLSPADREVGQPQHF
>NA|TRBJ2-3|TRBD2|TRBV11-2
TGTGCCAGCAGACTAGCGGGGTCAGATACGCAGTATTTT
CASRLAGSDTQYF
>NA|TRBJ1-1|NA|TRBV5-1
TGCGCCAGCAGCTTTTTTGGGGGCTTGAACACTGAAGCTTTCTTT
CASSFFGGLNTEAFF
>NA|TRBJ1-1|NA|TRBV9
TGTGCCAGCAGCGTTCTGGACAGCCTTAACACTGAAGCTTTCTTT
CASSVLDSLNTEAFF
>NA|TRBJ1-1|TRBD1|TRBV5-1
TGCGCCAGCAGCTCAATCGGACAGGGGAACACTGAAGCTTTCTTT
CASSSIGQGNTEAFF
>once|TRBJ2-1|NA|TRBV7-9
TGTGCCAGCAGCTTGCCGGGTGTCCCTGAGCAGTTCTTC
CASSLPGVPEQFF
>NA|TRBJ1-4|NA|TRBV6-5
TGTGCCAGCAGTTACTCGCGAGACTCGGGGGAAAAACTGTTTTTT
CASSYSRDSGEKLFF
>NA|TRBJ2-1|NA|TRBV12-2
TGTGCAAGTCGCTTAGTGGCGGGGGGGCCTGAGCAGTTCTTC
CASRLVAGGPEQFF
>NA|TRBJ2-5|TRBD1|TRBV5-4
TGTGCCAGCAGCTCCGGGACAGGCCAAGAGACCCAGTACTTC
CASSSGTGQETQYF
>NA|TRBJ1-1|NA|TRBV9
TGTGCCAGCAGCGGCATTACAGGGACGGCTTTCTTT
CASSGITGTAFF
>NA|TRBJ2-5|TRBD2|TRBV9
TGTGCCAGCAGCGCCGCGCCTAGCGGGGGGGGAGGGACCCAGTACTTC
CASSAAPSGGGGTQYF
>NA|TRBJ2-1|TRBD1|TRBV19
TGTGCCAGTAACGAACAGGGGATTTCCTACAATGAGCAGTTCTTC
CASNEQGISYNEQFF
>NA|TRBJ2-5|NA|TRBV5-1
TGCGCCAGCAGCTTGGCCCAGCAAGAGACCCAGTACTTC
CASSLAQQETQYF
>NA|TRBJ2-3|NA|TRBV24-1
TGTGCCACCAGTGATTCATCCACAGATACGCAGTATTTT
CATSDSSTDTQYF
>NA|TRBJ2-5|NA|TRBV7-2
TGTGCCAGCAGCTCTCACGGAGAGACCCAGTACTTC
CASSSHGETQYF
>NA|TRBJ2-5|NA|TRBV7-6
TGTGCCAGCAGCTTAGCGACTCTAGATGTAGAGACCCAGTACTTC
CASSLATLDVETQYF
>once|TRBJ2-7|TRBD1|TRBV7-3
TGTGCCAGCAGCCAGACAGGGGAAGTATACTTC
CASSQTGEVYF
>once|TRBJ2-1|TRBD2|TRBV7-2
TGTGCCAGCAGCTTGGTCGGGACTAGCGGGACGAATGAGCAGTTCTTC
CASSLVGTSGTNEQFF
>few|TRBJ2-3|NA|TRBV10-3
TGTGCCATCAAAAGAGGCAGGGACACAGATACGCAGTATTTT
CAIKRGRDTDTQYF
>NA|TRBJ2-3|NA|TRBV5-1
TGCGCCAGCAGCTCTGAGGCAGATACGCAGTATTTT
CASSSEADTQYF
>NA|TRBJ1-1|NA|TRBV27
TGTGCCAGCAGTTCTTATGGACTTAAGTTCACTGAAGCTTTCTTT
CASSSYGLKFTEAFF
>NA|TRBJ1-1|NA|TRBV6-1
TGTGCCAGCAGTGAAATGAGTTTCGCTGAAGCTTTCTTT
CASSEMSFAEAFF
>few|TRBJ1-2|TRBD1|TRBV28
TGTGCCAGCAGTGCCGGGACAGGGCCCTATGGCTACACCTTC
CASSAGTGPYGYTF
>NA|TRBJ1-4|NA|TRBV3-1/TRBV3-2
TGTGCCAGCAGCCAAGCCCAGGGAGGTGAAAAACTGTTTTTT
CASSQAQGGEKLFF
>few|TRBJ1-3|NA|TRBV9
TGTGCCAGCAGGGCCGATGACTCTGGAAACACCATATATTTT
CASRADDSGNTIYF
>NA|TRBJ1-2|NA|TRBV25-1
TGTGCCAGCGCAGCGGGTGATGGCTACACCTTC
CASAAGDGYTF
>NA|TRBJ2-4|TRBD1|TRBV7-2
TGTGCCAGCAGCCACGGGGACAGTAGGAACATTCAGTACTTC
CASSHGDSRNIQYF
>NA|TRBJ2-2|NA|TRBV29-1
TGCAGCGTTCGGACGGGAACCGGGGAGCTGTTTTTT
CSVRTGTGELFF
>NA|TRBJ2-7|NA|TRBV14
TGTGCCAGCAGACCCGGACAGCCCTACGAGCAGTACTTC
CASRPGQPYEQYF
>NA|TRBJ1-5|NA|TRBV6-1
TGTGCCAGCAGTGAATTACAGGATTATAGCAATCAGCCCCAGCATTTT
CASSELQDYSNQPQHF
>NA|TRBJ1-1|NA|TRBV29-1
TGCAGCGTTGTGGGGGCGCACACTGAAGCTTTCTTT
CSVVGAHTEAFF
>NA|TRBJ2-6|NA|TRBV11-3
TGTGCCAGCAGCTTAGGCTGGGGCAGGGAGGCTGGGGCCAACGTCCTGACTTTC
CASSLGWGREAGANVLTF
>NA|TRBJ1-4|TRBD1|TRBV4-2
TGTGCCAGCAGCCAAGGCGGGACAGAAAATGAAAAACTGTTTTTT
CASSQGGTENEKLFF
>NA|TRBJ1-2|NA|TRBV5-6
TGTGCCAGCAGCCCCTTGACTCCTAACTATGGCTACACCTTC
CASSPLTPNYGYTF
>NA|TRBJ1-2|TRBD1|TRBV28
TGTGCCAGCAGTCGGCCAGAAGGCAGGGGGGAAGACTATGGCTACACCTTC
CASSRPEGRGEDYGYTF